This T cell receptor beta chain came from a study of T cell responses to AZD1222 COVID-19 vaccine (dated by TCRdb to about 2021). Broadly, across the study: AZD1222 recipients with second doses at about 4 weeks or about 12 weeks were pooled, because spike-specific TCR depth and breadth did not differ between schedules. A total of 233 trial participants underwent TCR sequencing, of whom 200 to 220 had received two doses of AZD1222 and roughly 26 had received two doses of the MenACWY control vaccine. Trial participants were enrolled by age into subgroups of 18-55, 56-69 and 70-plus years, and about 150, 27 and 61 TCR-sequenced participants, respectively, were included in these subgroups. The investigation overall reported the following: In the small 56-69-year group, the increase in depth fell short of significance, most likely because of low power. Only six or seven AZD1222 recipients were SARS-CoV-2 seropositive at baseline, limiting conclusions about previously exposed vaccinees. No day 14 peak-response samples were available, so repertoires were characterized only after the peak T cell response. The vaccine-associated CD4 TCRs covered the entire spike protein, and the dominant responses fell in regions 160-218 and 743-854. Participants were mostly white British and included more females than males, and it was suggested by the authors that clonal diversity may have been underestimated. Spike-specific TCR breadth and depth rose significantly after two AZD1222 doses compared with day 0 and with MenACWY recipients. Nearly half of unique spike-specific TCRs reportedly recognized epitopes outside regions mutated in the B.1.351 and B.1.1.7 variants.

The CDR3 regions of human TCRbeta chains were analyzed by immunosequencing. For the original study's pipeline: Repertoire TCRs were matched against a reference library of SARS-CoV-2-specific TCRs generated with the MIRA antigen-specificity platform. Breadth was defined as the fraction of unique TCRs that were SARS-CoV-2-associated, and depth was defined as the fraction of total T cells that were SARS-CoV-2-associated. Using the MIRA data, every spike-specific TCR was mapped to the spike region that the TCR reacted to and assigned to either a CD4 or a CD8 class. Log10-transformed breadth and depth values were compared by one-way ANOVA with Sidak's multiple comparisons tests. Imported from immuneACCESS, the table was reduced by TCRdb to in-frame sequences with V and J called. These copies leave out some clones; in studies compared against another copy, an unresolved V gene accounts for under half, and the cause of the remainder is not known. The DNA was the basis for D and trimming; V, J and clone size are from that table. This sample has approximately 91,000 clones in its table, and roughly 88% of those were observed once. The ten largest make up less than 15% of the sample.

Read against the paper, the sample's time point label means: baseline before first vaccination. Samples from vaccinated people were obtained from the UK trials COV001 and COV002, which included a single-blind randomized controlled phase 2/3 trial of AZD1222 (ChAdOx1 nCoV-19) in healthy adults. For TCRbeta chain sequencing, PBMC samples were collected from trial participants at day 0 and at day 28 after the second dose. As to this clone: Its antigen has not been determined. Base-call qualities are not available, and no considerably larger clone is one nucleotide away.

Sequences were derived from peripheral blood, sampled on day 0 of AZD1222 vaccination. The clonotype comes from an adult in good health.

The CDR3 region has the sequence CATSADDDDGYTF. DNA sequence: TGTGCCACCAGCGCGGACGATGATGATGGCTACACCTTC. The rearranged segments are TRBV15 and TRBJ1-2, with no confidently assigned D gene. V is reduced by 5 bases and J by 6 bases, leaving a spacing of 13 bases between them. The CDR3, from cysteine to phenylalanine, totals 13 residues. Just CDR3 DNA is preserved here, 39 bases in frame from base 1. The germline V gene (reference sequence) gives CDR1 as LNHNV and CDR2 as YYDKDF.